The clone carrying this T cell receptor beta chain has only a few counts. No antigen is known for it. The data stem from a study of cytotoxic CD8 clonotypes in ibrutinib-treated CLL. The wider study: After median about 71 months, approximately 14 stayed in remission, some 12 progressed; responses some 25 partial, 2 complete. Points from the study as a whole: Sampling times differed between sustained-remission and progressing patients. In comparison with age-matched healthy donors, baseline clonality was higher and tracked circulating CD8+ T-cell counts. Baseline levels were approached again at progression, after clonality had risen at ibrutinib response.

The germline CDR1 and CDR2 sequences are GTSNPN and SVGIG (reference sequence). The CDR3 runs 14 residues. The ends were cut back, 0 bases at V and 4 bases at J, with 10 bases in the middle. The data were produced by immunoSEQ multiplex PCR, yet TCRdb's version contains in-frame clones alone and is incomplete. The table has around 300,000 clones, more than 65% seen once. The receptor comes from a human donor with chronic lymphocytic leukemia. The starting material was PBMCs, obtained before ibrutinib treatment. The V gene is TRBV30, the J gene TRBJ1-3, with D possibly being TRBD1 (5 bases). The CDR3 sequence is CAWSVWTTGNTIYF. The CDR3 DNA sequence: TGTGCCTGGAGTGTTTGGACAACAGGAAACACCATATATTTT.